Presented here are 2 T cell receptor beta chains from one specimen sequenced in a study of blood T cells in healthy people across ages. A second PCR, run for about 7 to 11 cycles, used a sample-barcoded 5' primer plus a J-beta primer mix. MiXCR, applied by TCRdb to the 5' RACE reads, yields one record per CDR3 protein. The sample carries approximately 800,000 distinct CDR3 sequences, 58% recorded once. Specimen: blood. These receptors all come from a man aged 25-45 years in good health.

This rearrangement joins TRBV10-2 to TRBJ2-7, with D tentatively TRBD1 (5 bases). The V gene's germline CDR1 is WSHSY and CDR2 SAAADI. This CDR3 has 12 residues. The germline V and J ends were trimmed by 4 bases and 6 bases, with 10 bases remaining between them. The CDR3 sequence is CASSVSGIEQYF. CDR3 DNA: TGCGCCAGCAGTGTATCAGGGATCGAGCAGTACTTC.

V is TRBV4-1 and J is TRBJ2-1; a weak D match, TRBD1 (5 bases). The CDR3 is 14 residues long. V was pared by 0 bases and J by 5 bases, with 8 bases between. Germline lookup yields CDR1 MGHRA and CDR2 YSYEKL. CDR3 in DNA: TGCGCCAGCAGCCAAGACAGGGTGGACAATGAGCAGTTCTTC. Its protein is CASSQDRVDNEQFF.